This T cell receptor beta chain was recovered during a study of blood T cell repertoires in COVID-19. Study details: Acute and convalescent COVID-19 specimens originated in the United States, Italy and Spain.

This clone was counted many times. Germline V gene data show CDR1 as SGHVS and CDR2 as FQNEAQ. V trimming: 3 bases; J trimming: 3 bases; junction bases outside the gene matches: 15. CDR3 length equals 19 residues. Some clones are missing from TCRdb's copy, which holds only in-frame ones; the method was immunoSEQ multiplex PCR. The data contain 150,000 to 200,000 clones, 82% of them singletons. The receptor's source is a woman aged 60 to 75 with COVID-19, enrolled during active disease. The chain recombines TRBV7-8 with TRBJ2-2; 8 bases are a match to TRBD2. The sample was peripheral blood. CDR3 amino acids: CASSLFRTATGGDTGELFF. The DNA for the CDR3 is TGTGCCAGCAGCTTGTTTCGGACAGCTACCGGGGGGGACACCGGGGAGCTGTTTTTT.